A single sample is the source of the 5 T cell receptor beta chains below, sequenced in a study of blood T cell repertoires in COVID-19. The assay was immunoSEQ multiplex PCR, and TCRdb's table has in-frame clones only and misses some. The sample includes approximately 170,000 clones, 80% to 85% seen only once; the top ten take roughly 8.6%. The sample consisted of PBMCs or T cells enriched from blood (not recorded which). The receptors come from a woman aged 45-65 years who had recovered from COVID-19.

A few counts support this clone. This chain uses TRBV7-6 with TRBJ1-6; D is possibly TRBD1 (6 bases). The CDR3 has 14 amino acids. The V gene's germline CDR1 is SGHVS and CDR2 FNYEAQ. Trimming took 5 bases from V and 5 from J, leaving 10 bases between them. The CDR3 spells CASSHRDDNSPLHF. The CDR3 region has the DNA TGTGCCAGCAGCCACAGGGACGATAATTCACCCCTCCACTTT.

The chain couples TRBV19 to TRBJ1-5; D is possibly TRBD1 (5 bases). This CDR3 region has 12 residues. V shed 11 bases and J shed 2 bases, with 10 bases lying between them. Germline V CDR1 and CDR2: LNHDA, SQIVND (reference sequence). The CDR3 bases are TGTGCCGCGGGGGGTGGCAATCAGCCCCAGCATTTT. Translating gives CAAGGGNQPQHF.

Turning to this clone: At one of its ends the junction is not consistent with the germline gene, which may arise from a read error. The V gene is TRBV7-7, the J gene TRBJ1-6, with D perhaps matching TRBD1 (6 bases). This CDR3 region has 15 residues. In germline, CDR1 is SSHAT, CDR2 FNYEAQ (reference sequence). In DNA, the CDR3 is TGTGCTAGCAGCCCACTTACAGGGAAGGGTTCACCCCTCCACTTT. Translating gives CASSPLTGKGSPLHF.

This clone was detected a few times. The chain has TRBV27 and TRBJ1-5; a weak D match, TRBD1 (5 bases). CDR3 length: 12 residues. Trimming cost V 4 bases and J 5 bases, with 6 bases left between them. CDR1 is MNHEY, CDR2 SMNVEV, per germline (reference sequence). The CDR3 DNA is TGTGCCAGCAGTTCAGGGCATCAGCCCCAGCATTTT. It yields the protein CASSSGHQPQHF.

This clone occurred once. The chain joins TRBV2 to TRBJ2-7, with D tentatively TRBD1 (5 bases). Trimming pared 3 bases from V and 3 bases from J, leaving 9 bases between. There are 13 residues in the CDR3. Germline CDR1 SNHLY, CDR2 FYNNEI. The CDR3 protein is CASSDSGYYEQYF. The CDR3 DNA reads as TGTGCCAGCAGTGACTCAGGGTACTACGAGCAGTACTTC.